Listed below are T cell receptor beta chains from one sample, sequenced in a study of shared clonotypes between healthy human individuals. Clones were read by immunoSEQ multiplex PCR, and TCRdb kept only the in-frame ones, dropping some. The profile shows about 470,000 clones, around 79% of them singletons. Sequenced: PBMCs. The source of these receptors is a woman aged 35 to 49 in good health. Some clones in this sample may be carry-over from other donors' samples. Both conserved end residues are part of each CDR3. The D gene is left open where the match is weak. Size is omitted from some rows. Given values are once, few, many or a class for expanded clones.

d_gene	v_gene	len	j_gene	abundance	CDR3aa	CDR3nt
.	TRBV6-5	11	TRBJ2-7	.	CASSYSGEQYF	TGTGCCAGCAGTTACTCCGGCGAGCAGTACTTC
TRBD2	TRBV27	18	TRBJ2-7	.	CASSLSELSGRPTYEQYF	TGTGCCAGCAGTTTATCCGAACTCAGCGGGAGGCCCACCTACGAGCAGTACTTC
.	TRBV7-2	16	TRBJ2-1	.	CASSLPSGFAQNEQFF	TGTGCCAGCAGCTTACCCTCCGGGTTTGCCCAGAATGAGCAGTTCTTC
.	TRBV28	14	TRBJ1-1	.	CASSLSIGATEAFF	TGTGCCAGCAGTTTAAGTATAGGGGCAACTGAAGCTTTCTTT
.	TRBV6-1	14	TRBJ1-1	.	CASGDGFSDTEAFF	TGTGCCAGCGGGGACGGGTTTTCGGACACTGAAGCTTTCTTT
.	TRBV19	15	TRBJ1-1	.	CASSTAQTMNTEAFF	TGTGCCAGTAGTACGGCGCAGACGATGAACACTGAAGCTTTCTTT
.	TRBV28	14	TRBJ1-4	.	CASSLGAGTQKLFF	TGTGCCAGCAGTTTAGGGGCAGGGACCCAAAAACTGTTTTTT
.	TRBV7-9	15	TRBJ1-4	few	CASSEISGAQGKLFF	TGTGCCAGCAGCGAAATTTCAGGGGCCCAAGGAAAACTGTTTTTT
.	TRBV27	15	TRBJ2-7	.	CASSLRWEVGYEQYF	TGTGCCAGCAGTTTACGATGGGAGGTTGGGTACGAGCAGTACTTC
.	TRBV19	14	TRBJ2-7	.	CASQSRQIPYEQYF	TGTGCCAGTCAAAGTAGACAGATACCCTACGAGCAGTACTTC
TRBD1	TRBV19	19	TRBJ1-2	.	CASSIPSDPGQGTNYGYTF	TGTGCCAGTAGTATACCCTCCGACCCGGGACAGGGAACTAACTATGGCTACACCTTC
.	TRBV21-1	15	TRBJ2-7	.	CASTPRGTSGYEQYF	TGTGCCAGCACACCGAGAGGGACTAGCGGTTACGAGCAGTACTTC
.	TRBV18	12	TRBJ1-1	.	CASSPSRTEAFF	TGTGCCAGCTCACCGTCCCGCACTGAAGCTTTCTTT
.	TRBV7-3	14	TRBJ2-6	.	CASSPFTRSNVLTF	TGTGCCAGCAGCCCTTTTACCCGCTCCAACGTCCTGACTTTC
.	TRBV7-9	17	TRBJ1-4	.	CASSLVPRGMGGEKLFF	TGTGCCAGCAGCTTAGTTCCTCGGGGGATGGGCGGTGAAAAACTGTTTTTT